The 6 T cell receptor beta chains below all came from one sample that was sequenced in a study of shared clonotypes between healthy human individuals. TCRdb keeps only in-frame clones here, not all; method: immunoSEQ multiplex PCR. The data show approximately 1.5 million clones, 98% seen once. Sequencing used naive CD4+ T cells sorted from blood. Subset noted: CD45RA+ positively selected. These receptors were obtained from a man aged 30 to 45 in good health.

J is TRBJ2-7 and V is TRBV9; unclear D gene. The CDR3 is 15 amino acids. CDR1 and CDR2 from the germline V gene are SGDLS and YYNGEE. V dropped 4 bases and J dropped 2 bases, with 16 bases sitting between them. The CDR3 is CASSPHLQGTYEQYF. As DNA, the CDR3 is TGTGCCAGCAGCCCCCACCTGCAAGGGACCTACGAGCAGTACTTC.

This clone has a single count. This chain joins TRBV7-9 and TRBJ2-2; 7 nucleotides line up with TRBD1. J was trimmed by 4 bases and V by 6 bases; bases with no gene match: 5. The CDR3 extends over 14 amino acids. Germline CDR1 and CDR2: SEHNR and FQNEAQ (reference sequence). The CDR3 protein is CASSPTGFTGELFF. DNA for the CDR3: TGTGCCAGCAGTCCGACAGGGTTCACCGGGGAGCTGTTTTTT.

V usage is TRBV11-2 and J usage is TRBJ2-7; 8 positions agree with TRBD2. CDR1 SGHAT and CDR2 FQNNGV come from the germline V gene. The junction had 7 bases not matched to a gene; V was cut back by 7 bases and J by 5 bases. The length of the CDR3 is 13 residues. The CDR3 DNA is TGTGCCAGCACCCGAGCGGGAGAGGACGAGCAGTACTTC. Translating it yields CASTRAGEDEQYF.

The gene calls are TRBV28 and TRBJ1-2, with 8 positions matching TRBD1. With V trimmed by 2 bases and J by 6 bases, 5 bases remained unmatched. Germline-derived CDR1 and CDR2 are MDHEN and SYDVKM. This CDR3 spans 14 amino acids. The CDR3 is CASSLPDRVHGYTF. CDR3 sequence (DNA): TGTGCCAGCAGTTTACCGGACAGGGTCCATGGCTACACCTTC.

The chain employs TRBV6-5 and TRBJ2-1; D is ambiguous. Trimming pared 1 base from V and 8 bases from J, leaving 3 bases between. Germline V lookup: CDR1 MNHEY, CDR2 SVGAGI. The CDR3 spans 11 residues. CDR3 protein: CASSYWDEQFF. In DNA, the CDR3 is TGTGCCAGCAGTTACTGGGATGAGCAGTTCTTC.

The chain joins TRBV18 to TRBJ1-1; D might be TRBD1 (5 bases). CDR3 size: 15 residues. From germline, CDR1 is KGHSH and CDR2 LQKENI. Trimming stripped 4 bases from V and 1 base from J, with 13 bases between. DNA of the CDR3: TGTGCCAGCTCACATGGGGGTGCGGCGAACACTGAAGCTTTCTTT. Its translation: CASSHGGAANTEAFF.